This TCR beta chain was sequenced during a study of Ad26.COV2.S vaccination and SARS-CoV-2 variants. Study conclusions and caveats: TCR breadth and depth analyses may have underestimated total T cell responses.

Germline CDR1 LNHDA, CDR2 SQIVND (reference sequence). With V trimmed by 9 bases and J by 6 bases, 5 bases remained unmatched. This CDR3 has 12 residues. Worth noting for this clone: Its antigen is undetermined.

Generated by immunoSEQ multiplex PCR, the TCRdb table keeps only in-frame clones and is missing some. Of around 500,000 clones listed, around 89% are singletons. The treatment: 15 to 20 received Ad26.COV2.S at low or high dose, single or two shots; roughly 5 received placebo; per-sample allocation not given. Sampling occurred on day 63 after the first vaccine or placebo injection. The rearrangement joins TRBV19 to TRBJ1-5; 7 positions agree with TRBD1. The sequences come from peripheral blood, collected in a trial of Ad26.COV2.S vaccine versus placebo. The sequence derives from a person aged 18-60 years who received the Ad26.COV2.S COVID-19 vaccine or a placebo. CDR3 amino acids: CASSRGSQPQHF. Here the CDR3 DNA reads TGTGCCAGCAGCAGGGGGAGTCAGCCCCAGCATTTT.